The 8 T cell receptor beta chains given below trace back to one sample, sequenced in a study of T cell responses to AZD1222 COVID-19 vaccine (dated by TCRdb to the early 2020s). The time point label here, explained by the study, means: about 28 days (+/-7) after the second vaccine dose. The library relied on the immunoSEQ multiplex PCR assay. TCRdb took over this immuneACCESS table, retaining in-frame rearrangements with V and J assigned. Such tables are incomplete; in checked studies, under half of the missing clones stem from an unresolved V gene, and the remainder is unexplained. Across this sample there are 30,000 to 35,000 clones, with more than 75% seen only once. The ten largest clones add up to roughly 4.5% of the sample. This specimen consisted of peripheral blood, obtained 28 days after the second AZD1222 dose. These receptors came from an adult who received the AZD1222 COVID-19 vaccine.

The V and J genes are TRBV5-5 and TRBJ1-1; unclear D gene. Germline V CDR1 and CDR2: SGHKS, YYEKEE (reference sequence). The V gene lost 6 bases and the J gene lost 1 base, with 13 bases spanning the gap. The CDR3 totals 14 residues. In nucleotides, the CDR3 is TGTGCCAGCAACTTTCGGCGGGGGAACACTGAAGCTTTCTTT. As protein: CASNFRRGNTEAFF.

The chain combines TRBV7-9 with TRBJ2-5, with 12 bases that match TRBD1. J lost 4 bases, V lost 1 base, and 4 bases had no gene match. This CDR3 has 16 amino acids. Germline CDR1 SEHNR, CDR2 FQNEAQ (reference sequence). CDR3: CASSLGDRGHRETQYF. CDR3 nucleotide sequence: TGTGCCAGCAGCTTAGGGGACAGGGGGCATAGAGAGACCCAGTACTTC.

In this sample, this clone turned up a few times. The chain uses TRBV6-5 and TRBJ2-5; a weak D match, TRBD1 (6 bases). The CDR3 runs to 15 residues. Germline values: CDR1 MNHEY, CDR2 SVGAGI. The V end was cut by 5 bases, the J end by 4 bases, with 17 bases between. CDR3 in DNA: TGTGCCAGCAGTCCCCGGCCCAGGGGTGTAGAGACCCAGTACTTC. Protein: CASSPRPRGVETQYF.

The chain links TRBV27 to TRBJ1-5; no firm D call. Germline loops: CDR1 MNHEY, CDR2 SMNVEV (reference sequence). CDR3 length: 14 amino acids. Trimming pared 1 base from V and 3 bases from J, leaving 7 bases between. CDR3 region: CASSLYDNNQPQHF. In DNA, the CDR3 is TGTGCCAGCAGTTTATATGACAACAATCAGCCCCAGCATTTT.

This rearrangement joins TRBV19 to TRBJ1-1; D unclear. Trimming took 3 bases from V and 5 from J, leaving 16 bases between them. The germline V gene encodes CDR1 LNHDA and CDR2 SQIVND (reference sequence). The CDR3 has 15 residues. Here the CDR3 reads CASSILSGEKTEAFF. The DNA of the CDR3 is TGTGCCAGTAGTATTCTCTCCGGGGAGAAGACTGAAGCTTTCTTT.

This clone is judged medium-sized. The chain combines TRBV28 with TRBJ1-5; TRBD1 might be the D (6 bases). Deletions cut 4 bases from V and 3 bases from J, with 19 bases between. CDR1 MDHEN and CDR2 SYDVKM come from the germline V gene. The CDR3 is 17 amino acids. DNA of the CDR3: TGTGCCAGCAGTTCACCCTATGGAGGGGGGTTCAATCAGCCCCAGCATTTT. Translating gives CASSSPYGGGFNQPQHF.

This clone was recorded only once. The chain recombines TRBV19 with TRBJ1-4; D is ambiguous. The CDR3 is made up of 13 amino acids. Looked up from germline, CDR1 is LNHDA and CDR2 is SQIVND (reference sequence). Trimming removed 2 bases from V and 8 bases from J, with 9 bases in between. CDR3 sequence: CASSIIFYEKLFF. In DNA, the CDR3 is TGTGCCAGTAGTATAATTTTCTACGAAAAACTGTTTTTT.

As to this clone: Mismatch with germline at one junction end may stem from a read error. The CDR3 DNA is TGTGCCAGCAGTAAAGCTAGACAGGGGCGATTCATGAACACTGAAGCTTTCTTT. This encodes CASSKARQGRFMNTEAFF. The genes are TRBV6-1 and TRBJ1-1; 8 bases fit TRBD1. This CDR3 contains 18 residues. Germline lookup yields CDR1 MNHNS and CDR2 SASEGT.